This T cell receptor (beta chain) originates from a study of post-analysis software for immune sequencing data. This clonotype has just a few counts. The antigen is undetermined. Prepared TCR beta cDNA libraries contained unique molecular identifiers. cDNA molecules numbering about 490,000 came from roughly 1 to 10 million T cells. MiXCR, run by TCRdb on the PCR reads, gives a single entry per CDR3 protein. In the table there are a few hundred thousand distinct CDR3 sequences, around 37% of which are singletons. Study-level points and caveats: Comparison with controls showed significantly lower normalized Chao1 diversity in multiple sclerosis patients. Patients used roughly five TRBV segments, including TRBV5-6, TRBV5-1 and TRBV20-1, more often than controls.

Trimming at V came to 3 bases and at J to 2 bases, leaving 12 bases not matched to a gene. The CDR3 totals 17 residues. Germline V CDR1 and CDR2: DFQATT, SNEGSKA (reference sequence). The source material was blood. V is TRBV20-1 and J is TRBJ2-1; 8 nucleotides line up with TRBD2. The source of this sequence is a girl under 18 with multiple sclerosis. In DNA form, the CDR3 reads TGCAGTGCTAGTCGTCCCACAGCGGGGGCCGCCTACAATGAGCAGTTCTTC. This translates into CSASRPTAGAAYNEQFF.